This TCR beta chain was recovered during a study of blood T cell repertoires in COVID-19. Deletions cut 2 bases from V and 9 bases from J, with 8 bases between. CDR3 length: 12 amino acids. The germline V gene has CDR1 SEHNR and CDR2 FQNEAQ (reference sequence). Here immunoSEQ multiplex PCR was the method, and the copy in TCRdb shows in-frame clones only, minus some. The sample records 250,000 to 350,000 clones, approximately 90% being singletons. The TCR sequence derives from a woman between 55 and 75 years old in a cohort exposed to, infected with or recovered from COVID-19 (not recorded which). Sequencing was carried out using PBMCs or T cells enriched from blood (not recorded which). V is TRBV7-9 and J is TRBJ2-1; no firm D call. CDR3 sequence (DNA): TGTGCCAGCAGCTTATTGACGGGTGAGCAGTTCTTC. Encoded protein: CASSLLTGEQFF. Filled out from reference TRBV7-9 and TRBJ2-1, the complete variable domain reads DTGVSQNPRHKITKRGQNVTFRCDPISEHNRLYWYRQTLGQGPEFLTYFQNEAQLEKSRLLSDRFSAERPKGSFSTLEIQRTEQGDSAMYLCASSLLTGEQFFGPGTRLTVL.